A single sample gave rise to the 30 T cell receptor beta chains below, sequenced in a study of cytomegalovirus exposure and HLA in healthy donors. PCR primers comprised 60 Vbeta and 13 Jbeta primers. The table came from immunoSEQ multiplex PCR; TCRdb's copy has only in-frame clones and leaves some out. The data hold 200,000 to 250,000 clones, with 81% observed a single time. The specimen was PBMCs. These TCRs come from a woman aged 55 to 70 in good health and CMV-seropositive.

This clone was seen a single time. The chain employs TRBV5-6 and TRBJ2-5; 10 bases map to TRBD1. Germline V gene sequence: CDR1 SGHDT, CDR2 YYEEEE. Unmatched junction bases numbered 5, after V lost 0 bases and J lost 6 bases. This CDR3 has 15 residues. The CDR3 region has the DNA TGTGCCAGCAGCTTGGCGGGACAGGGGACACAGACCCAGTACTTC. Its protein is CASSLAGQGTQTQYF.

The V call is TRBV28, the J call TRBJ2-7; 8 bases are shared with TRBD1. This CDR3 has 15 amino acids. Per the germline V gene, CDR1 is MDHEN and CDR2 is SYDVKM. V was clipped by 5 bases and J by 2 bases; unmatched bases: 8. CDR3 in DNA: TGTGCCAGCAGTGCGACAGGGGACGGTGCCTACGAGCAGTACTTC. Translating gives CASSATGDGAYEQYF. The variable domain in full, with the rest retrieved from reference TRBV28 and TRBJ2-7, is DVKVTQSSRYLVKRTGEKVFLECVQDMDHENMFWYRQDPGLGLRLIYFSYDVKMKEKGDIPEGYSVSREKKERFSLILESASTNQTSMYLCASSATGDGAYEQYFGPGTRLTVT.

Only a few counts were recorded for this clone. The V call is TRBV10-3, the J call TRBJ2-1; 12 positions match TRBD2. In germline, CDR1 is ENHRY, CDR2 SYGVKD. This CDR3 region has 14 residues. J was trimmed by 7 bases and V by 6 bases; bases with no gene match: 4. The CDR3 is CAIRTTSGSNEQFF. The CDR3, as DNA: TGTGCCATCAGGACGACTAGCGGGAGTAATGAGCAGTTCTTC.

V gene TRBV2 combines with J gene TRBJ1-2, with 10 bases fitting TRBD1. The CDR3 runs to 15 residues. CDR1 is SNHLY, CDR2 FYNNEI, per germline. After removal of 1 base from V and 1 base from J, the junction contained 0 bases not matched to a gene. In DNA, the CDR3 is TGTGCCAGCAGTGAAGGGACAGGGGGTAACTATGGCTACACCTTC. Protein sequence: CASSEGTGGNYGYTF.

J is TRBJ1-4 and V is TRBV5-6; a weak D match, TRBD1 (6 bases). This CDR3 is built from 15 residues. CDR1 and CDR2 (germline): SGHDT, YYEEEE. V was clipped by 4 bases and J by 5 bases, with 15 bases between them. The DNA of the CDR3 is TGTGCCAGCAGCCCGGGGACATCGAGGAATGAAAAACTGTTTTTT. The encoded protein is CASSPGTSRNEKLFF.

V and J are TRBV2 and TRBJ1-1; a weak D match, TRBD1 (6 bases). CDR3 size: 15 residues. Trimming shortened V by 7 bases and J by 4 bases, and 19 bases separated the two germline ends. Germline V gene data show CDR1 as SNHLY and CDR2 as FYNNEI. CDR3 loop: CASKIRGDRRTEAFF. DNA for the CDR3: TGTGCCAGCAAAATCAGGGGCGACAGGCGCACTGAAGCTTTCTTT.

The gene calls are TRBV5-1 and TRBJ1-1, with D maybe TRBD1 (6 bases). Germline V gene data show CDR1 as SGHRS and CDR2 as YFSETQ. The V end lost 4 bases, the J end lost 6 bases, and 16 bases lay between the germline ends. CDR3 length: 14 amino acids. The CDR3 DNA reads TGCGCCAGCAGCATAACAGGGAACGCCGCTGAAGCTTTCTTT. Its translation is CASSITGNAAEAFF.

The chain uses TRBV19 and TRBJ2-7, with 9 nucleotides matching TRBD1. CDR1 LNHDA and CDR2 SQIVND come from the germline V gene (reference sequence). With V trimmed by 1 base and J by 1 base, 2 bases remained unmatched. The CDR3 contains 15 residues. The CDR3 DNA reads TGTGCCAGTAGTATAGTGGGGACAGGGTCCTACGAGCAGTACTTC. The encoded protein is CASSIVGTGSYEQYF.

The chain recombines TRBV7-3 with TRBJ2-3; the D is unclear. Germline assignment: CDR1 SGHTA and CDR2 FQGTGA. The CDR3 sequence is 12 residues long. With 3 bases removed from V and 4 bases from J, the gap between germline ends came to 5 bases. The CDR3, as DNA: TGTGCCAGCAGCTTCCCGGCAGATACGCAGTATTTT. Protein sequence: CASSFPADTQYF.

This clone was counted a single time. The rearrangement joins TRBV7-2 to TRBJ2-1; 11 bases map to TRBD2. CDR3 length equals 17 residues. Germline CDR1 and CDR2: SGHTA and FQGNSA. The V and J ends lost 6 bases and 3 bases, in that order; junction bases with no gene match: 10. CDR3 amino acids: CASSGVSGRGNYNEQFF. The CDR3 DNA is TGTGCCAGCAGTGGGGTTAGCGGGAGGGGAAACTACAATGAGCAGTTCTTC.

This sequence joins TRBV6-4 and TRBJ2-3; 7 nucleotides agree with TRBD1. The V gene's germline CDR1 is MRHNA and CDR2 SNTAGT. Losses at the gene ends were 5 bases for V and 3 bases for J; bases not matched to a gene: 11. This CDR3 spans 16 amino acids. CDR3 nucleotides: TGTGCCAGCAGTCCCGGGACAGTTTTTACTACAGATACGCAGTATTTT. Its translation is CASSPGTVFTTDTQYF.

V is TRBV5-4 and J is TRBJ1-1; 7 nucleotides line up with TRBD1. V dropped 4 bases and J dropped 1; count of bases not matched to a gene: 4. This CDR3 is built from 14 residues. Germline-derived CDR1 and CDR2 are SGHNT and YYREEE (reference sequence). CDR3 bases: TGTGCCAGCAGCCTACAGGGGAGGAACACTGAAGCTTTCTTT. It is translated as CASSLQGRNTEAFF.

This clone was detected only a few times. The chain recombines TRBV4-1 with TRBJ1-4, with 7 bases that match TRBD1. Unmatched junction bases numbered 0, after V lost 0 bases and J lost 5 bases. This CDR3 contains 14 residues. Germline-derived CDR1 and CDR2 are MGHRA and YSYEKL. The CDR3 loop is CASSQEQGNEKLFF. In DNA, the CDR3 is TGCGCCAGCAGCCAAGAACAGGGGAATGAAAAACTGTTTTTT.

The chain recombines TRBV29-1 with TRBJ1-1, with no clear D. The CDR3 has 13 residues. Germline loops: CDR1 SQVTM, CDR2 ANQGSEA. V lost 4 bases to trimming and J lost 1 base, with 10 bases between them. The CDR3 DNA is TGCAGCGTTGCCACAGTATCGAACACTGAAGCTTTCTTT. Its protein is CSVATVSNTEAFF.

In regard to this clone: Compared with germline, one end of the junction differs, possibly owing to a read error. V gene TRBV7-9 combines with J gene TRBJ1-1, with 8 bases fitting TRBD1. CDR1 SEHNR and CDR2 FQNEAQ come from the germline V gene (reference sequence). The CDR3 consists of 15 residues. DNA for the CDR3: TGTTCCAGCAGGGCGGCCCAGGGACAGGCTATAAACACTTTCTTT. Translated: CSSRAAQGQAINTFF.

In this sample, this clone turned up a few times. V usage is TRBV11-2 and J usage is TRBJ2-7; weak D call: TRBD1 (6 bases). V was trimmed by 5 bases and J by 0 bases, leaving 11 bases between them. CDR3 length: 14 residues. Germline loops: CDR1 SGHAT, CDR2 FQNNGV. In DNA form, the CDR3 reads TGTGCCAGCAGCAAAGGACAGCGCTCCTACGAGCAGTACTTC. Protein product: CASSKGQRSYEQYF. Full variable domain (remainder filled in from reference TRBV11-2 and TRBJ2-7): EAGVAQSPRYKIIEKRQSVAFWCNPISGHATLYWYQQILGQGPKLLIQFQNNGVVDDSQLPKDRFSAERLKGVDSTLKIQPAKLEDSAVYLCASSKGQRSYEQYFGPGTRLTVT.

CDR3 DNA sequence: TGCAGCGTTGAAGAGGCGGGAGGCTCCTACGAGCAGTACTTC. This codes for CSVEEAGGSYEQYF. V is TRBV29-1 and J is TRBJ2-7; TRBD2 matches at 8 bases. Trimming took 0 bases from V and 0 from J; bases not matched to a gene: 1. Per germline, CDR1 SQVTM and CDR2 ANQGSEA. The CDR3 covers 14 residues.

The chain is built from TRBV18 and TRBJ2-7, with unresolved D. The CDR3 covers 15 residues. Trimming cost V 2 bases and J 1 base, with 12 bases left between them. CDR1 and CDR2 (germline): KGHSH, LQKENI. Written as DNA, the CDR3 is TGTGCCAGCTCACCAAACGTCGGAGAATCCTACGAGCAGTACTTC. Translation: CASSPNVGESYEQYF.

In its sample, this clone was seen a few times. This sequence joins TRBV10-3 and TRBJ1-1; possible D gene TRBD1, 5 bases. Trimming took 4 bases from V and 6 from J, leaving 9 bases between them. The CDR3 is made up of 12 amino acids. Germline V lookup: CDR1 ENHRY, CDR2 SYGVKD. This chain's CDR3 is CAISAGEAEAFF. CDR3 nucleotide sequence: TGTGCCATCAGTGCGGGGGAAGCTGAAGCTTTCTTT.

The rearrangement joins TRBV5-4 to TRBJ2-7; 7 bases align to TRBD1. Per the germline V gene, CDR1 is SGHNT and CDR2 is YYREEE (reference sequence). Unmatched junction bases numbered 4, after V lost 4 bases and J lost 0 bases. The CDR3 runs to 14 residues. The CDR3 bases are TGTGCCAGCAGCCCCGGGACAGCCTCCTACGAGCAGTACTTC. This encodes CASSPGTASYEQYF.

The CDR3 bases are TGCAGCATAAGGTGGGCCACTGAAGCTTTCTTT. It translates to CSIRWATEAFF. The chain links TRBV29-1 to TRBJ1-1; D unclear. Germline loops: CDR1 SQVTM, CDR2 ANQGSEA. The CDR3 consists of 11 residues. With 8 bases removed from V and 4 bases from J, the gap between germline ends came to 11 bases.

The table lists this clone with a count of one. This chain joins TRBV10-3 and TRBJ1-2; TRBD1 matches at 12 bases. V was clipped by 3 bases and J by 7 bases; unmatched bases: 9. Germline lookup yields CDR1 ENHRY and CDR2 SYGVKD. CDR3 length: 16 amino acids. CDR3 in DNA: TGTGCCATCAGTGACGGGGGGGACAGGGGGCGACGTGGCTACACCTTC. Protein product: CAISDGGDRGRRGYTF.

The chain joins TRBV10-3 to TRBJ1-1; the D is unclear. Per germline, CDR1 ENHRY and CDR2 SYGVKD. V gave up 11 bases and J gave up 1 base, with 14 bases separating them. This CDR3 region has 13 residues. CDR3 region: CAAEGPGNTEAFF. The CDR3 DNA follows: TGTGCCGCCGAGGGTCCCGGGAACACTGAAGCTTTCTTT.

This chain connects TRBV19 to TRBJ1-2; D perhaps matches TRBD1 (5 bases). In germline, CDR1 is LNHDA, CDR2 SQIVND (reference sequence). Between the trimmed V and J ends, which lost 5 bases and 3 bases, there was a span of 7 bases. This CDR3 has 12 amino acids. DNA of the CDR3: TGTGCCAGTAGTGCACAGGACTATGGCTACACCTTC. Translated, it gives CASSAQDYGYTF.

As for this clone: A junction end diverges from the germline sequence, so it may reflect a read error. V is TRBV7-9 and J is TRBJ1-2, with 9 positions matching TRBD1. In germline, CDR1 is SEHNR, CDR2 FQNEAQ (reference sequence). CDR3 length equals 12 residues. The CDR3: CSSSRTGEGYTF. The DNA for the CDR3 is TGTTCCAGCAGCCGGACAGGGGAAGGCTACACCTTC.

The CDR3 DNA reads TGTGCCAGCCAGGGGGCTCGGGATTCACCCCTCCACTTT. It specifies CASQGARDSPLHF. The chain is built from TRBV6-6 and TRBJ1-6; 8 positions match TRBD1. This CDR3 has 13 residues. The ends lost 8 bases at V and 8 bases at J; junction bases unmatched: 5. Germline CDR1 MNHNY, CDR2 SVGAGI (reference sequence).

This clone was seen a single time. CDR3 residues: CASSSLMDRGALSYEQYF. The DNA for the CDR3 is TGTGCCAGCAGTTCCCTAATGGACAGGGGGGCCCTCTCCTACGAGCAGTACTTC. This chain joins TRBV27 and TRBJ2-7; TRBD1 matches 10 bases. V gave up 4 bases and J gave up 0 bases; unmatched junction bases: 12. The length of the CDR3 is 18 residues. Looked up from germline, CDR1 is MNHEY and CDR2 is SMNVEV (reference sequence).

The chain links TRBV11-2 to TRBJ1-5, with D unresolved. Germline-derived CDR1 and CDR2 are SGHAT and FQNNGV. The length of the CDR3 is 14 residues. V dropped 0 bases and J dropped 9 bases, with 12 bases sitting between them. In DNA, the CDR3 is TGTGCCAGCAGCTTAGATCTTTCGGAGTGGCCCCAGCATTTT. This codes for CASSLDLSEWPQHF. Filled out from reference TRBV11-2 and TRBJ1-5, the complete variable domain reads EAGVAQSPRYKIIEKRQSVAFWCNPISGHATLYWYQQILGQGPKLLIQFQNNGVVDDSQLPKDRFSAERLKGVDSTLKIQPAKLEDSAVYLCASSLDLSEWPQHFGDGTRLSIL.

Comment on this clone: The sample carries other DNA sequences with the same CDR3. V usage is TRBV5-1 and J usage is TRBJ2-5, with D hard to call. Germline CDR1 and CDR2: SGHRS and YFSETQ. Deletions cut 2 bases from V and 3 bases from J, with 2 bases between. The CDR3 runs 11 residues. The CDR3 sequence: CASSFEETQYF. In DNA, the CDR3 is TGCGCCAGCAGCTTCGAAGAGACCCAGTACTTC.

This clone was detected a few times. The rearrangement links TRBV28 to TRBJ2-4; TRBD2 matches 7 bases. The junction had 8 bases not matched to a gene; V was cut back by 6 bases and J by 3 bases. The CDR3 runs to 15 residues. Germline CDR1 is MDHEN and CDR2 is SYDVKM. CDR3 sequence reads: CASRPPGRDKNIQYF. CDR3 in DNA: TGTGCCAGCAGACCCCCAGGGAGGGACAAAAACATTCAGTACTTC.